The 26 T cell receptor beta chains listed next were all sequenced from one sample in a study of T cell responses to AZD1222 COVID-19 vaccine. The data were produced by immunoSEQ multiplex PCR, yet TCRdb's version contains in-frame clones alone and is incomplete. The data contain some 110,000 clones, roughly 80% of them singletons. Here the sequenced sample was peripheral blood, taken on day 0 of AZD1222 vaccination. These TCRs come from an adult in good health.

The gene calls are TRBV6-5 and TRBJ1-6; TRBD1 might be the D (5 bases). Germline V gives CDR1 MNHEY, CDR2 SVGAGI. The CDR3 extends over 14 amino acids. Trimming shortened V by 2 bases and J by 8 bases, and 10 bases separated the two germline ends. CDR3 DNA sequence: TGTGCCAGCAGTTACAACGGGGCGGATTCACCCCTCCACTTT. It specifies CASSYNGADSPLHF.

This clone was observed a single time. A junction boundary mismatches the germline segment, possibly from a read error. The V and J genes are TRBV4-3 and TRBJ2-1; D is perhaps TRBD1 or TRBD2 (5 bases each). The CDR3 is made up of 17 amino acids. CDR1 LGHNA and CDR2 YSLEER come from the germline V gene. Here the CDR3 reads CASSQVGRLNSGGGRIF. CDR3 nucleotide sequence: TGCGCCAGCAGCCAAGTGGGGCGGTTGAATTCCGGTGGGGGAAGGATCTTC.

The chain joins TRBV7-9 to TRBJ2-7; D is perhaps TRBD1 or TRBD2 (5 bases each). The CDR3 runs to 15 residues. CDR1 is SEHNR, CDR2 FQNEAQ, per germline (reference sequence). V dropped 3 bases and J dropped 4 bases, with 16 bases sitting between them. This chain's CDR3 is CASSFPQDPGYEQYF. The CDR3 DNA reads as TGTGCCAGCAGCTTTCCACAGGACCCGGGGTACGAGCAGTACTTC.

The CDR3 sequence: CASSYSSGRNGDTQYF. The CDR3 nucleotides read TGTGCCAGCAGTTACTCGTCGGGGAGAAACGGAGATACGCAGTATTTT. V is TRBV6-6 and J is TRBJ2-3; tentative D call: TRBD2 (5 bases). Trimming removed 0 bases at V and 5 bases at J, with 15 bases between. CDR3 size: 16 residues. Per germline, CDR1 MNHNY and CDR2 SVGAGI (reference sequence).

The chain joins TRBV7-8 to TRBJ2-5, with 13 bases identical to TRBD2. CDR3 length equals 17 residues. V trimming: 5 bases; J trimming: 3 bases; junction bases outside the gene matches: 9. The germline CDR1 and CDR2 sequences are SGHVS and FQNEAQ. DNA of the CDR3: TGTGCCAGCAGCCCACGGACTAGCGGGGGTAGTAAAGAGACCCAGTACTTC. It yields the protein CASSPRTSGGSKETQYF.

The gene calls are TRBV30 and TRBJ2-7, with TRBD2 matching 9 bases. V dropped 0 bases and J dropped 5; count of bases not matched to a gene: 8. The germline CDR1 and CDR2 sequences are GTSNPN and SVGIG (reference sequence). The CDR3 length is 15 residues. The CDR3 loop is CAWSVFAGGPHEQYF. Here the CDR3 DNA reads TGTGCCTGGAGTGTATTCGCGGGGGGGCCCCACGAGCAGTACTTC. Using reference TRBV30 and TRBJ2-7 for the parts outside the CDR3, the full variable domain is SQTIHQWPATLVQPVGSPLSLECTVEGTSNPNLYWYRQAAGRGLQLLFYSVGIGQISSEVPQNLSASRPQDRQFILSSKKLLLSDSGFYLCAWSVFAGGPHEQYFGPGTRLTVT.

The chain combines TRBV6-5 with TRBJ2-3; D ambiguous. V lost 4 bases and J lost 6, with 8 bases in between. The germline V gene has CDR1 MNHEY and CDR2 SVGAGI. CDR3 length equals 12 residues. CDR3 loop: CASSSEADTQYF. CDR3 bases: TGTGCCAGCAGTTCCGAAGCCGATACGCAGTATTTT.

This chain links TRBV20-1 with TRBJ2-7; 11 bases map to TRBD1. The V gene's germline CDR1 is DFQATT and CDR2 SNEGSKA (reference sequence). V was clipped by 3 bases and J by 3 bases; unmatched bases: 7. This CDR3 comprises 15 residues. The CDR3 DNA follows: TGCAGTGCTAGTTTACCGGGACAGGGGGTCTACGAGCAGTACTTC. Its protein product is CSASLPGQGVYEQYF.

This clone was observed once. V and J are TRBV6-5 and TRBJ1-5, with 11 bases that match TRBD1. CDR3 length: 15 amino acids. Per germline, CDR1 MNHEY and CDR2 SVGAGI. V was pared by 5 bases and J by 3 bases, with 3 bases of the junction left unmatched. CDR3 protein: CASSRTGGLNQPQHF. The DNA for the CDR3 is TGTGCCAGCAGTCGGACAGGGGGCCTCAATCAGCCCCAGCATTTT.

This sequence joins TRBV28 and TRBJ1-3; TRBD1 is a possible D gene (6 bases). The germline gives CDR1 MDHEN, CDR2 SYDVKM. Trimming took 7 bases from V and 4 from J, leaving 14 bases between them. This CDR3 has 14 amino acids. The CDR3 loop reads CASTGHSGGNTIYF. DNA for the CDR3: TGTGCCAGCACGGGACACTCCGGAGGAAACACCATATATTTT.

In its sample, this clone was seen once. The gene calls are TRBV19 and TRBJ2-1, with D tentatively TRBD2 (6 bases). Per the germline V gene, CDR1 is LNHDA and CDR2 is SQIVND (reference sequence). V lost 7 bases and J 8 bases, leaving 15 bases between the germline ends. The CDR3 runs 13 residues. CDR3 sequence: CASTRAGSDEQFF. The DNA for the CDR3 is TGTGCCAGTACGAGGGCGGGGTCTGATGAGCAGTTCTTC. Full variable domain (rest looked up from reference TRBV19 and TRBJ2-1): DGGITQSPKYLFRKEGQNVTLSCEQNLNHDAMYWYRQDPGQGLRLIYYSQIVNDFQKGDIAEGYSVSREKKESFPLTVTSAQKNPTAFYLCASTRAGSDEQFFGPGTRLTVL.

The chain is built from TRBV4-1 and TRBJ2-7; D gene ambiguous. The CDR3 loop spans 17 amino acids. Trimming left V 3 bases short and J 4 bases short, with 22 bases between. In germline, CDR1 is MGHRA, CDR2 YSYEKL. This CDR3 is CASSHQRHWRLRYEQYF. DNA for the CDR3: TGCGCCAGCAGCCACCAACGACATTGGCGTTTGCGTTACGAGCAGTACTTC.

The V call is TRBV10-3, the J call TRBJ2-7; TRBD1 matches at 10 bases. Germline V gene data show CDR1 as ENHRY and CDR2 as SYGVKD. Germline trimming cut 7 bases from V and 5 bases from J; bases unmatched to any gene: 8. The CDR3 sequence is 14 residues long. The CDR3 nucleotides are TGTGCCATCACCGACCGGGACAGGGGCCACGAGCAGTACTTC. It codes for CAITDRDRGHEQYF.

In this sample, this clone turned up many times. The chain carries TRBV7-2 and TRBJ2-7; D possibly corresponds to TRBD2 (5 bases). The CDR3 has 14 residues. Germline values: CDR1 SGHTA, CDR2 FQGNSA. Deletions cut 5 bases from V and 3 bases from J, with 14 bases between. This CDR3 is CASSPQRRDYEQYF. The CDR3 coding sequence is TGTGCCAGCAGCCCGCAACGCCGGGACTACGAGCAGTACTTC.

Here the CDR3 DNA reads TGTGCCAGCAGCCTGGGACAGGGATCCCTCCACTTT. Translation gives CASSLGQGSLHF. The rearrangement joins TRBV28 to TRBJ1-6; 9 bases line up with TRBD1. Trimming took 6 bases from V and 14 from J; bases not matched to a gene: 5. CDR3 size: 12 residues. Germline CDR1 is MDHEN and CDR2 is SYDVKM.

The V and J genes are TRBV5-6 and TRBJ2-7, with TRBD2 identical over 9 bases. The CDR3 has 15 residues. The V segment lost 3 bases and the J segment 3 bases; nucleotides outside the gene matches: 7. Germline V gene sequence: CDR1 SGHDT, CDR2 YYEEEE. The CDR3 nucleotides are TGTGCCAGCAGCTCATGGCGGGAGGGCCACTACGAGCAGTACTTC. This sequence encodes CASSSWREGHYEQYF.

This clone appeared a few times. V is TRBV5-1 and J is TRBJ1-3; 10 bases are shared with TRBD1. The V segment lost 3 bases and the J segment 4 bases; nucleotides outside the gene matches: 7. Germline CDR1 SGHRS, CDR2 YFSETQ. The CDR3 is 16 residues long. CDR3 amino acids: CASSSTGTGAGNTIYF. CDR3 in DNA: TGCGCCAGCAGCTCAACCGGGACAGGGGCGGGAAACACCATATATTTT.

The chain carries TRBV30 and TRBJ2-3, with 7 bases that match TRBD1. Germline CDR1 GTSNPN, CDR2 SVGIG (reference sequence). Trimming removed 5 bases from V and 1 base from J; junction bases left unmatched: 9. CDR3 length equals 15 residues. The CDR3 is CAWAGLGQGTDTQYF. Written as DNA, the CDR3 is TGTGCCTGGGCTGGACTCGGACAGGGCACAGATACGCAGTATTTT.

This sequence joins TRBV9 and TRBJ1-1, with D uncertain. V was shortened by 0 bases and J by 0 bases, with 9 bases between the two germline ends. CDR3 length equals 15 residues. Looked up from germline, CDR1 is SGDLS and CDR2 is YYNGEE. CDR3 in amino acids: CASSVEVRMNTEAFF. CDR3 DNA: TGTGCCAGCAGCGTAGAGGTGAGAATGAACACTGAAGCTTTCTTT. Full variable domain (rest looked up from reference TRBV9 and TRBJ1-1): DSGVTQTPKHLITATGQRVTLRCSPRSGDLSVYWYQQSLDQGLQFLIQYYNGEERAKGNILERFSAQQFPDLHSELNLSSLELGDSALYFCASSVEVRMNTEAFFGQGTRLTVV.

The chain has TRBV28 and TRBJ1-6, with a tentative D call TRBD1 (6 bases). From germline, CDR1 is MDHEN and CDR2 SYDVKM. V lost 5 bases and J lost 6, with 14 bases in between. The length of the CDR3 is 15 residues. The CDR3 sequence: CASSTRGQGNSPLHF. For the CDR3, the DNA is TGTGCCAGCAGTACCCGGGGGCAGGGTAATTCACCCCTCCACTTT.

This chain uses TRBV6-5 with TRBJ1-6; D is possibly TRBD1 (6 bases). Germline V CDR1 and CDR2: MNHEY, SVGAGI. V was shortened by 2 bases and J by 9 bases, with 14 bases between the two germline ends. The CDR3 is 15 amino acids. This CDR3 is CASSYQNRVLSPLHF. CDR3 bases: TGTGCCAGCAGTTACCAGAACAGGGTTCTTTCACCCCTCCACTTT.

This chain connects TRBV7-9 to TRBJ2-7, with D tentatively TRBD1 or TRBD2 (5 bases each). Trimming took 10 bases from V and 1 from J, leaving 11 bases between them. The CDR3 has 12 amino acids. Germline CDR1 SEHNR, CDR2 FQNEAQ (reference sequence). The CDR3 sequence is CATSEGSYEQYF. The DNA for the CDR3 is TGTGCCACCTCTGAGGGGTCCTACGAGCAGTACTTC.

The chain employs TRBV18 and TRBJ1-3, with a tentative D call TRBD1 (5 bases). Germline V gene lookup returns CDR1 KGHSH and CDR2 LQKENI. The CDR3 is made up of 16 amino acids. Trimming stripped 3 bases from V and 2 bases from J, with 14 bases between. The CDR3 region has the DNA TGTGCCAGCTCACCCTCTCCAGGGCTGCCTGGAAACACCATATATTTT. It translates to CASSPSPGLPGNTIYF.

This chain joins TRBV20-1 and TRBJ2-7; D perhaps matches TRBD1 (6 bases). Trimming removed 6 bases at V and 4 bases at J, with 10 bases between. The CDR3 runs to 11 residues. Germline assignment: CDR1 DFQATT and CDR2 SNEGSKA (reference sequence). CDR3 amino acids: CSAPGQYEQYF. In DNA form, the CDR3 reads TGCAGTGCCCCCGGACAGTACGAGCAGTACTTC.

This clone came up many times. The chain couples TRBV4-1 to TRBJ2-2, with 7 bases identical to TRBD1. The CDR3 is made up of 15 amino acids. Germline lookup yields CDR1 MGHRA and CDR2 YSYEKL. V lost 4 bases, J lost 1 base, and 3 bases stayed unmatched. CDR3 coding DNA: TGCGCCAGCAGCCTAGGGACAGTGAACACCGGGGAGCTGTTTTTT. It is translated as CASSLGTVNTGELFF.

The chain joins TRBV30 to TRBJ1-1; TRBD1 matches 9 bases. Trimming removed 3 bases from V and 5 bases from J; junction bases left unmatched: 7. CDR1 and CDR2 from the germline V gene are GTSNPN and SVGIG (reference sequence). The CDR3 extends over 14 amino acids. CDR3 sequence (DNA): TGTGCCTGGAGATACCGGGACAGGGAAACTGAAGCTTTCTTT. Protein: CAWRYRDRETEAFF.